This T cell receptor (beta chain) comes out of a study of T cell changes during pregnancy in multiple sclerosis. The CDR3 runs 13 residues. Generated by immunoSEQ multiplex PCR, the TCRdb table keeps only in-frame clones and is missing some. The sample lists tens of thousands of clones, over 85% occurring once. Material: peripheral blood, obtained in the third trimester of pregnancy. The TCR sequence derives from a female donor with multiple sclerosis, enrolled in a pregnancy study. This sequence joins TRBV21-1 and TRBJ2-3; the listed D gene, TRBD1, was not tested against the DNA. TRBV21-1 is deemed a pseudogene. The CDR3 sequence: CASSKRGWNTQYF. CDR3 DNA: TGTGCCAGCAGCAAAAGGGGGTGGAATACGCAGTATTTT.